One and the same sample provided the 7 T cell receptor beta chains below, sequenced in a study of T cell responses to AZD1222 COVID-19 vaccine. Some clones are missing from TCRdb's copy, which holds only in-frame ones; the method was immunoSEQ multiplex PCR. The top ten hold less than 1.5% of the sample, which has around 190,000 clones, 92% seen once. The material was peripheral blood, obtained on day 0 of AZD1222 vaccination. Receptors were obtained from an adult in good health.

The chain has TRBV28 and TRBJ1-4; D gene ambiguous. The V gene's germline CDR1 is MDHEN and CDR2 SYDVKM. The CDR3 spans 11 residues. V was clipped by 6 bases and J by 6 bases, with 5 bases between them. For the CDR3, the DNA is TGTGCCAGCAGGTCTTATGAAAAACTGTTTTTT. This gives the protein CASRSYEKLFF. Using reference TRBV28 and TRBJ1-4 for the parts outside the CDR3, the full variable domain is DVKVTQSSRYLVKRTGEKVFLECVQDMDHENMFWYRQDPGLGLRLIYFSYDVKMKEKGDIPEGYSVSREKKERFSLILESASTNQTSMYLCASRSYEKLFFGSGTQLSVL.

The chain employs TRBV6-5 and TRBJ1-5, with D unclear. V lost 0 bases, J lost 1 base, and 7 bases lay in between. Germline V lookup: CDR1 MNHEY, CDR2 SVGAGI. This CDR3 has 15 amino acids. The CDR3 loop reads CASSYSLGSNQPQHF. The CDR3 region has the DNA TGTGCCAGCAGTTACTCGCTCGGGAGCAATCAGCCCCAGCATTTT.

The chain carries TRBV2 and TRBJ2-2; 10 positions match TRBD1. CDR3 size: 18 residues. After removal of 7 bases from V and 3 bases from J, the junction contained 14 bases not matched to a gene. Germline CDR1 SNHLY, CDR2 FYNNEI. This CDR3 reads CASTPRPGTGAYTGELFF. DNA of the CDR3: TGTGCCAGCACCCCGAGACCCGGGACAGGGGCCTACACCGGGGAGCTGTTTTTT.

The chain couples TRBV24-1 to TRBJ2-1, with 7 bases that match TRBD1. In germline, CDR1 is KGHDR, CDR2 SFDVKD. Trimming took 5 bases from V and 0 from J; bases not matched to a gene: 6. The CDR3 runs to 16 residues. The CDR3 protein is CATSGEGQSSYNEQFF. The CDR3 nucleotides are TGTGCCACCAGTGGTGAGGGACAGAGCTCCTACAATGAGCAGTTCTTC.

This sequence joins TRBV28 and TRBJ1-6; 7 bases are a match to TRBD1. V lost 11 bases to trimming and J lost 2 bases; unmatched junction nucleotides: 9. The CDR3 is 15 residues long. Looked up from germline, CDR1 is MDHEN and CDR2 is SYDVKM. CDR3 nucleotide sequence: TGTGCCGGAACCGATGGGACAGCCTATAATTCACCCCTCCACTTT. As protein: CAGTDGTAYNSPLHF.

This chain joins TRBV19 and TRBJ1-1; D is unclear. The germline V gene encodes CDR1 LNHDA and CDR2 SQIVND (reference sequence). This CDR3 spans 13 amino acids. V lost 6 bases and J 4 bases, leaving 12 bases between the germline ends. CDR3 amino acids: CASSVQIRTEAFF. The CDR3 region has the DNA TGTGCCAGTAGCGTACAGATACGCACTGAAGCTTTCTTT.

The chain recombines TRBV18 with TRBJ2-7; D might be TRBD1 or TRBD2, each matching 5 bases. The V end lost 3 bases, the J end lost 3 bases, and 12 bases lay between the germline ends. The CDR3 is 14 amino acids. Germline V gene lookup returns CDR1 KGHSH and CDR2 LQKENI. The CDR3 here is CASSPLPGSYEQYF. The CDR3 DNA reads TGTGCCAGCTCACCGCTGCCAGGGAGCTACGAGCAGTACTTC. The complete variable domain, with remaining parts taken from reference TRBV18 and TRBJ2-7, reads NAGVMQNPRHLVRRRGQEARLRCSPMKGHSHVYWYRQLPEEGLKFMVYLQKENIIDESGMPKERFSAEFPKEGPSILRIQQVVRGDSAAYFCASSPLPGSYEQYFGPGTRLTVT.